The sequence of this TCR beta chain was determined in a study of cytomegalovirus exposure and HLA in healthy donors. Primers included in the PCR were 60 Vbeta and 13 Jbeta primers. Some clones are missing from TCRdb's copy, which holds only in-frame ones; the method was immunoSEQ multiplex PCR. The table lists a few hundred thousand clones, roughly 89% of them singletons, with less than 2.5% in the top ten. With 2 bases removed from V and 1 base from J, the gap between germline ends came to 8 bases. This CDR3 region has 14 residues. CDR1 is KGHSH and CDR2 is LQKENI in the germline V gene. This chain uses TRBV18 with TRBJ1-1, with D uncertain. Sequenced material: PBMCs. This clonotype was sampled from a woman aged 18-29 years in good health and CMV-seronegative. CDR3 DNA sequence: TGTGCCAGCTCACCAGTCAACGGGAACACTGAAGCTTTCTTT. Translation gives CASSPVNGNTEAFF.